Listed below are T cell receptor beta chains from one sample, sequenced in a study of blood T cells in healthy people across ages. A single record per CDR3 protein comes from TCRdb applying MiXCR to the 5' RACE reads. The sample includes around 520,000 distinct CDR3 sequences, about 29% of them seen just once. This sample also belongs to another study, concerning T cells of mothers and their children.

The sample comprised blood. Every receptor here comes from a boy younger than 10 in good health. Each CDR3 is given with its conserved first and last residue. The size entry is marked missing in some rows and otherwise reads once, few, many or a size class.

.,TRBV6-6,CASTNQGTGANGYTF
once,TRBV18,CASSSFVRAGYGYTF
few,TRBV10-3,CAIRPQGVETDTQYF
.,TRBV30,CAWCGFSGANVLTF
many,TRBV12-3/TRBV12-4,CASSFAASTNEKLFF
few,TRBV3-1,CASSLARGTAFF
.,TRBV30,CAWSITVSEAFF
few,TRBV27,CASSLSHREKLFF
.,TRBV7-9,CASSLGDRKKETQYF
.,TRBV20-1,CSARDWASGTGEQYF
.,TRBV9,CASSVDPGELFF
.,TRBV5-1,CASSLYGQETTNEKLFF
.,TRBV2,CASSPREYETQYF
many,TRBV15,CATSRDRAGAEKLFF
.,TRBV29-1,CSVESPVGYTF
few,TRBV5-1,CASSLSLAGSNEQFF
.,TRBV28,CASRFAVLAPPDTQYF
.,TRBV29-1,CSVEEAALVTEAFF
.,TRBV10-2,CASSPGARQETQYF
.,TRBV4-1,CASSQEKRTGSTDTQYF
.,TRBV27,CASSLATSGTNPYEQYF
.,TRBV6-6,CASSLQRDEQFF
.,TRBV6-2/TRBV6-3,CASSDGGTSGGSDTQYF
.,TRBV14,CASSSQLNQPQHF
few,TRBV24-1,CATSDTGLAGTDTQYF
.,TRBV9,CASSTRGGNTDTQYF
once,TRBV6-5,CASGLAGETQYF
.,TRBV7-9,CASSWRLTETQYF
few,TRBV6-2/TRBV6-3,CASSYGQRNQPQHF
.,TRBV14,CASSPILAGGTDTQYF
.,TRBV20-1,CSLRGARGGYEQYF
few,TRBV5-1,CASSWTGSYNEQFF
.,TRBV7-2,CASTSDTGELFF
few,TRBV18,CASSPPNGLEEQFF
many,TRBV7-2,CASSFRVWGFGYTF